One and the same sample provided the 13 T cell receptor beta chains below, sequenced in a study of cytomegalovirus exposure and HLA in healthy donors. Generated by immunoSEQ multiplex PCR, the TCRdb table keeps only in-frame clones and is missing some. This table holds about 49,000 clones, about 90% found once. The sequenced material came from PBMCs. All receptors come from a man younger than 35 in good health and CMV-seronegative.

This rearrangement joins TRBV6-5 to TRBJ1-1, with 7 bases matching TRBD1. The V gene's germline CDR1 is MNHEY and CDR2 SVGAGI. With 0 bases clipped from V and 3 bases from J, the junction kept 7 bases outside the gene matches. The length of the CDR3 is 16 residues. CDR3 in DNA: TGTGCCAGCAGTTACTCGAAGGGGGCGATGGACACTGAAGCTTTCTTT. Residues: CASSYSKGAMDTEAFF.

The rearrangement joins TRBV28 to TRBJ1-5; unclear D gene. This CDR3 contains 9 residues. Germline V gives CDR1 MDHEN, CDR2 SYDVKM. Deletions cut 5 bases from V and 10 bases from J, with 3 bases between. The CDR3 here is CASSPPQHF. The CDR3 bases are TGTGCCAGCAGTCCTCCCCAGCATTTT.

The CDR3 DNA reads TGTGCCAGCAGCCCATCTAGCGGTATCTCCTACAATGAGCAGTTCTTC. It is translated as CASSPSSGISYNEQFF. V and J are TRBV14 and TRBJ2-1; 7 positions agree with TRBD2. Germline V lookup: CDR1 SGHDN, CDR2 FVKESK. V gave up 4 bases and J gave up 0 bases; unmatched junction bases: 6. The CDR3 consists of 16 residues.

CDR3 nucleotide sequence: TGCAGCGCCTACCTTCTCCAGACAGAGACGAATAACTATGGCTACACCTTC. Protein product: CSAYLLQTETNNYGYTF. The chain combines TRBV29-1 with TRBJ1-2; D might be TRBD1 (5 bases). The CDR3 covers 17 residues. The V gene's germline CDR1 is SQVTM and CDR2 ANQGSEA. V shed 7 bases and J shed 1 base, with 25 bases lying between them.

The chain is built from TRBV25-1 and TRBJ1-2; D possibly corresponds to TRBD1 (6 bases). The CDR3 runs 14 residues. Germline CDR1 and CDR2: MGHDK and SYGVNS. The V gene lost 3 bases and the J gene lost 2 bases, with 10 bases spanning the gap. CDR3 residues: CASSEPGQNYGYTF. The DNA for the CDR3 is TGTGCCAGCAGTGAGCCTGGACAGAACTATGGCTACACCTTC.

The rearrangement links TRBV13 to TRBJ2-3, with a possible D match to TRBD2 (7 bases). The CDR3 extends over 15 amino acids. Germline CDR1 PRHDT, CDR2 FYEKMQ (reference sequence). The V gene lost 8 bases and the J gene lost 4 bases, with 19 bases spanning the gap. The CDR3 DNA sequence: TGTGCCAGCGGACAGTTGCGGGGGAGCGCAGATACGCAGTATTTT. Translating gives CASGQLRGSADTQYF.

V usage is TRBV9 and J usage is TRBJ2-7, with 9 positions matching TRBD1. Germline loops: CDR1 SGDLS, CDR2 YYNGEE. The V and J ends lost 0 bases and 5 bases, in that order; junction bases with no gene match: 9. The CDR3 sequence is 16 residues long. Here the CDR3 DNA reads TGTGCCAGCAGCGTAGCCTGGGGGGGACAGGGCGACGAGCAGTACTTC. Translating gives CASSVAWGGQGDEQYF.

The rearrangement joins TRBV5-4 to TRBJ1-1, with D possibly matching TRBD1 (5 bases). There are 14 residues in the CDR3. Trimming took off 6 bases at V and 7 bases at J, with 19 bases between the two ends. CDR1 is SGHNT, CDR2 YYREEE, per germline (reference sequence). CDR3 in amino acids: CASISWGGRVEAFF. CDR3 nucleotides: TGTGCCAGCATCTCGTGGGGGGGACGCGTTGAAGCTTTCTTT.

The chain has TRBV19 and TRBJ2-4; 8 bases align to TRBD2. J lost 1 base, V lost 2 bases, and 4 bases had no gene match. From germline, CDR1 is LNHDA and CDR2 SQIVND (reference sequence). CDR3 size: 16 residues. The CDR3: CASSIFGGRAKNIQYF. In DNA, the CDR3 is TGTGCCAGTAGTATATTTGGCGGGAGGGCCAAAAACATTCAGTACTTC.

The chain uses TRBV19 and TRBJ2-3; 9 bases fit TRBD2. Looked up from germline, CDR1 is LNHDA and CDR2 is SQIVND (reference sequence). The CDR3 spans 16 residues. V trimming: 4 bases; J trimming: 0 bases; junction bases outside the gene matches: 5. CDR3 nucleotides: TGTGCCAGTAGTAAAATAGCGGGAGTGAGCACAGATACGCAGTATTTT. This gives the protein CASSKIAGVSTDTQYF.

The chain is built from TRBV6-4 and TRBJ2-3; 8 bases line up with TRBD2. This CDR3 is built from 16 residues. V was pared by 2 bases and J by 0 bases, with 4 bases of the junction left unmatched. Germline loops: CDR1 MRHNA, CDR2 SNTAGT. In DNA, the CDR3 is TGTGCCAGCAGTGACGGAGCGGGGGATAGCACAGATACGCAGTATTTT. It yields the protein CASSDGAGDSTDTQYF.

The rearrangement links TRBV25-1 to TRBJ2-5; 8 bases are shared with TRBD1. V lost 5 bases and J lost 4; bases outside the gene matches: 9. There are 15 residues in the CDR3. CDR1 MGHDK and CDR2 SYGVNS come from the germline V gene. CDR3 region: CASSLIGQGLETQYF. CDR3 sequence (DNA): TGTGCCAGCAGTCTAATAGGACAGGGATTAGAGACCCAGTACTTC.

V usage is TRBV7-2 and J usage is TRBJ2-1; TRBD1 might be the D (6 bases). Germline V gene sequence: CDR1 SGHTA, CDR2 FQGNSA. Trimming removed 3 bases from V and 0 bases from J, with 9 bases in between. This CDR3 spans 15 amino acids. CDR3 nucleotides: TGTGCCAGCAGCTTGGACAGAAGCTCCTACAATGAGCAGTTCTTC. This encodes CASSLDRSSYNEQFF.